The T cell receptor (beta chain) described here comes from a study of cytomegalovirus exposure and HLA in healthy donors. Study observations and caveats: Using the classifier, cytomegalovirus status was reportedly diagnosed with high specificity and sensitivity.

TCRdb's copy holds only in-frame clones and misses some; the assay was immunoSEQ multiplex PCR. The sample records a few hundred thousand clones, less than 90% being singletons. About this clone itself: The antigen is not known.

This CDR3 is 14 amino acids long. V lost 6 bases, J lost 9 bases, and 18 bases lay in between. Germline V gene sequence: CDR1 WNHNN, CDR2 SYGVQD (reference sequence). The V call is TRBV10-1, the J call TRBJ2-1; D may be TRBD2 (5 bases). The TCR originated in a man aged 18 to 30 in good health and CMV-seropositive. The sequenced sample consisted of PBMCs. This CDR3 is CASRRVSSSGEQFF. In DNA, the CDR3 is TGCGCCAGCAGGAGGGTTTCTAGCTCCGGTGAGCAGTTCTTC.